One and the same sample provided the 31 T cell receptor beta chains below, sequenced in a study of CD8 T cells in ankylosing spondylitis (dated by TCRdb to the late 2010s). Receptor amplification or capture employed 5' RACE. These reads were obtained on an Illumina HiSeq 2500. The raw public data were reprocessed by TCRdb itself: fastp quality trimming at Q25, MiXCR clonotype calling, in-frame beta chains only. Entries that share a CDR3 protein sequence are merged under the most common genes and DNA. The sample profile shows 200,000 to 250,000 distinct CDR3 sequences; approximately 7.6% of them were found once. Clones ranked in the top ten supply approximately 5% of the sample. The sequencing sample was made of blood, either unsorted or a sorted T cell fraction (not recorded which). The receptors were sampled from a female donor with ankylosing spondylitis or in good health (not recorded which).

The sample holds many counts of this clonotype. The chain is built from TRBV12-3 or TRBV12-4 and TRBJ2-3, with a weak D call TRBD1 (5 bases). V lost 5 bases and J lost 1, with 10 bases in between. This CDR3 spans 14 amino acids. The CDR3 DNA is TGTGCCAGCAGTGAAGGACACCGCACAGATACGCAGTATTTT. Residues: CASSEGHRTDTQYF.

This clonotype was recorded at least ten times. V is TRBV4-2 and J is TRBJ2-7; unclear D gene. Trimming stripped 0 bases from V and 4 bases from J, with 13 bases between. The CDR3 loop spans 15 amino acids. The germline CDR1 and CDR2 sequences are LGHNA and YNFKEQ. In DNA form, the CDR3 reads TGTGCCAGCAGCCAAGAAGCTATATCTCAGTACGAGCAGTACTTC. Residues: CASSQEAISQYEQYF.

This clonotype was detected ten times or more. The chain uses TRBV20-1 and TRBJ2-7, with 12 nucleotides matching TRBD1. V shed 2 bases, J shed 6 bases, and the junction held 5 bases outside the gene matches. The CDR3 runs to 14 residues. Germline loops: CDR1 DFQATT, CDR2 SNEGSKA (reference sequence). The DNA of the CDR3 is TGCAGTGCTAGATCGGGACAGGGGGCGGGCGAGCAGTACTTC. Protein product: CSARSGQGAGEQYF.

This clonotype was detected ten times or more. This sequence joins TRBV14 and TRBJ2-5; 9 nucleotides line up with TRBD2. V lost 3 bases, J lost 2 bases, and 1 base stayed unmatched. CDR1 and CDR2 from the germline V gene are SGHDN and FVKESK. The length of the CDR3 is 14 residues. The CDR3, as DNA: TGTGCCAGCAGCCACCTAGCGGGACAAGAGACCCAGTACTTC. Protein sequence: CASSHLAGQETQYF.

Worth noting for this clonotype: An end of the junction does not agree with germline; a read error may underlie this. This sequence joins TRBV12-3 or TRBV12-4 and TRBJ1-1; D not resolved. The CDR3 sequence is 11 residues long. The CDR3 bases are TGTGTCAGCAGTTTCCGGCAGAAAGCTTTCTTT. It translates to CVSSFRQKAFF.

This clonotype was detected many times. V gene TRBV6-5 combines with J gene TRBJ2-5, with 7 bases identical to TRBD1. The V and J ends lost 5 bases and 2 bases, in that order; junction bases with no gene match: 5. This CDR3 has 14 residues. CDR1 is MNHEY and CDR2 is SVGAGI in the germline V gene. CDR3 bases: TGTGCCAGCAGTCTACAGGGGAGACAAGAGACCCAGTACTTC. Residues: CASSLQGRQETQYF.

This clonotype showed up just a few times. This chain uses TRBV5-1 with TRBJ2-7; a weak D match, TRBD1 (6 bases). V lost 4 bases to trimming and J lost 2 bases, with 19 bases between them. Germline CDR1 SGHRS, CDR2 YFSETQ. This CDR3 has 16 amino acids. The CDR3 loop is CASSTLAGVETYEQYF. CDR3 DNA: TGCGCCAGCAGCACCCTGGCAGGGGTGGAGACCTACGAGCAGTACTTC.

In the case of this clonotype: This may be a read error: a much more frequent sequence differs by one nucleotide. This chain connects TRBV29-1 to TRBJ2-3, with 8 bases identical to TRBD1. The V and J ends lost 5 bases and 1 base, in that order; junction bases with no gene match: 20. CDR3 length: 19 residues. Germline CDR1 reads SQVTM; CDR2 reads ANQGSEA. The CDR3 nucleotides read TGCAGCGTTTGGGACTTCGGCGACAGGGGTCCTTGGGGCACAGATACGCAGTATTTT. Encoded protein: CSVWDFGDRGPWGTDTQYF.

This clonotype occurred a few times. The genes are TRBV7-2 and TRBJ2-7; D may be TRBD2 (6 bases). The CDR3 spans 15 residues. V was cut by 2 bases and J by 5 bases, with 16 bases left in between. CDR1 SGHTA and CDR2 FQGNSA come from the germline V gene. The CDR3 nucleotides read TGTGCCAGCAGCTTAAGGCGGGGATCTACGGACGAGCAGTACTTC. Amino acid sequence: CASSLRRGSTDEQYF.

The table lists this clonotype with many counts. V usage is TRBV6-2 or TRBV6-3 and J usage is TRBJ2-7, with D possibly being TRBD2 (6 bases). V shed 3 bases and J shed 11 bases, with 20 bases lying between them. Germline V gene data show CDR1 as MNHEY and CDR2 as SVGEGT. The CDR3 runs 14 residues. The CDR3 DNA follows: TGTGCCAGCAGTTATCCCCCGGAGCGGAGGGAGGAGTACTTC. Protein product: CASSYPPERREEYF.

At least ten counts were recorded for this clonotype. The gene calls are TRBV12-3 or TRBV12-4 and TRBJ1-4, with D possibly TRBD1 on 5 matching bases. The CDR3 runs 14 residues. V dropped 4 bases and J dropped 3 bases, with 9 bases sitting between them. The CDR3, as DNA: TGTGCCAGCAGTTCCCGGGGGGCTAATGAAAAACTGTTTTTT. Translated, it gives CASSSRGANEKLFF.

This clonotype came up many times. The rearrangement links TRBV29-1 to TRBJ1-1; TRBD1 matches at 9 bases. CDR3 length: 13 residues. V was pared by 6 bases and J by 6 bases, with 8 bases of the junction left unmatched. Germline V lookup: CDR1 SQVTM, CDR2 ANQGSEA. In DNA form, the CDR3 reads TGCAGCGTAGGGACAGGGACCGAGGCTGAAGCTTTCTTT. Amino acid sequence: CSVGTGTEAEAFF.

A few counts support this clonotype. V and J are TRBV20-1 and TRBJ2-3, with 11 bases that match TRBD1. Germline V gene sequence: CDR1 DFQATT, CDR2 SNEGSKA (reference sequence). With V trimmed by 3 bases and J by 4 bases, 3 bases remained unmatched. The CDR3 loop spans 14 amino acids. Written as DNA, the CDR3 is TGCAGTGCTAGCGCGGGACAGGGGGCAGATACGCAGTATTTT. Translating gives CSASAGQGADTQYF.

This clonotype was seen repeatedly, ten times or more. The V call is TRBV20-1, the J call TRBJ2-1; the D gene is possibly TRBD2 (6 bases). This CDR3 spans 11 amino acids. Germline V lookup: CDR1 DFQATT, CDR2 SNEGSKA (reference sequence). Trimming cost V 6 bases and J 10 bases, with 13 bases left between them. CDR3 coding DNA: TGCAGTGCCTATTCTAGCGTCGAGCAGTTCTTC. It codes for CSAYSSVEQFF.

The table lists this clonotype with many counts. The chain uses TRBV20-1 and TRBJ2-1, with D perhaps being TRBD1 or TRBD2 (5 bases each). The CDR3 covers 15 residues. Trimming removed 5 bases at V and 3 bases at J, with 17 bases between. Looked up from germline, CDR1 is DFQATT and CDR2 is SNEGSKA (reference sequence). The CDR3 sequence is CSAARGKGIYNEQFF. The CDR3 coding sequence is TGCAGTGCTGCCCGAGGGAAGGGGATCTACAATGAGCAGTTCTTC.

This clonotype was counted ten times or more. The chain carries TRBV20-1 and TRBJ1-5; D call uncertain. The CDR3 contains 12 residues. The germline V gene has CDR1 DFQATT and CDR2 SNEGSKA (reference sequence). Trimming took off 4 bases at V and 2 bases at J, with 6 bases between the two ends. The chain's CDR3 is CSATVGNQPQHF. The CDR3 DNA reads TGCAGTGCTACGGTAGGCAATCAGCCCCAGCATTTT.

This clonotype was counted between two and nine times. This chain uses TRBV7-6 with TRBJ2-5; 10 bases match TRBD2. The V gene's germline CDR1 is SGHVS and CDR2 FNYEAQ. The junction had 4 bases not matched to a gene; V was cut back by 5 bases and J by 1 base. This CDR3 contains 15 residues. The CDR3 DNA follows: TGTGCCAGCAGCCCTAGGACTAGCGGCCAAGAGACCCAGTACTTC. Translation gives CASSPRTSGQETQYF.

This clonotype was counted ten times or more. This chain uses TRBV28 with TRBJ2-1; 9 positions match TRBD1. CDR3 length: 14 amino acids. Trimming at V came to 6 bases and at J to 7 bases, leaving 7 bases not matched to a gene. Germline V gene data show CDR1 as MDHEN and CDR2 as SYDVKM. The CDR3 bases are TGTGCCAGCAGACCAGGGACAGGGTTTAATGAGCAGTTCTTC. It codes for CASRPGTGFNEQFF.

This clonotype was observed at least ten times. This chain links TRBV14 with TRBJ2-1, with D uncertain. The CDR3 sequence is 13 residues long. V lost 4 bases and J 7 bases, leaving 11 bases between the germline ends. CDR1 and CDR2 (germline): SGHDN, FVKESK. The DNA of the CDR3 is TGTGCCAGCAGCCCCCCCTTTGGGAATGAGCAGTTCTTC. Amino acid sequence: CASSPPFGNEQFF.

This clonotype was observed a few times. The chain has TRBV4-2 and TRBJ2-1; TRBD2 might be the D (6 bases). The V gene lost 0 bases and the J gene lost 0 bases, with 12 bases spanning the gap. Germline V CDR1 and CDR2: LGHNA, YNFKEQ. CDR3 length equals 17 residues. This CDR3 is CASSQDPGLSSYNEQFF. The CDR3 nucleotides read TGTGCCAGCAGCCAAGATCCGGGACTCAGCTCCTACAATGAGCAGTTCTTC.

This clonotype was observed many times. This chain joins TRBV20-1 and TRBJ2-1; 14 bases agree with TRBD2. Germline V CDR1 and CDR2: DFQATT, SNEGSKA (reference sequence). V was pared by 4 bases and J by 7 bases, with 3 bases of the junction left unmatched. The CDR3 sequence is 14 residues long. The CDR3 nucleotides read TGCAGTGCTATACGACTAGCGGGAGGGAATGAGCAGTTCTTC. The encoded protein is CSAIRLAGGNEQFF.

The V gene is TRBV15, the J gene TRBJ2-7, with D hard to call. Germline V CDR1 and CDR2: LNHNV, YYDKDF (reference sequence). The CDR3 runs 14 residues. Trimming removed 0 bases at V and 4 bases at J, with 10 bases between. The CDR3 sequence: CATSRDFQLYEQYF. The CDR3 nucleotides read TGTGCCACCAGCAGAGATTTCCAGTTATACGAGCAGTACTTC. The variable domain in full, completed from reference TRBV15 and TRBJ2-7, reads DAMVIQNPRYQVTQFGKPVTLSCSQTLNHNVMYWYQQKSSQAPKLLFHYYDKDFNNEADTPDNFQSRRPNTSFCFLDIRSPGLGDTAMYLCATSRDFQLYEQYFGPGTRLTVT.

In this sample, this clonotype turned up many times. DNA of the CDR3: TGCAGTGCTAGAGCCACAGGAGATGGCTACACCTTC. It encodes CSARATGDGYTF. The rearrangement links TRBV20-1 to TRBJ1-2; weak D call: TRBD1 (5 bases). V was trimmed by 1 base and J by 6 bases, leaving 9 bases between them. The CDR3 is made up of 12 amino acids. Germline V CDR1 and CDR2: DFQATT, SNEGSKA (reference sequence).

The sample holds many counts of this clonotype. The chain is built from TRBV11-2 and TRBJ1-1; D is undetermined. The CDR3 is 13 amino acids. V was shortened by 3 bases and J by 1 base, with 6 bases between the two germline ends. Looked up from germline, CDR1 is SGHAT and CDR2 is FQNNGV. CDR3 nucleotides: TGTGCCAGCAGCTTTTCGGAGAACACTGAAGCTTTCTTT. Its protein product is CASSFSENTEAFF.

This clonotype was counted many times. The genes are TRBV6-5 and TRBJ2-5, with D tentatively TRBD2 (6 bases). V was cut by 7 bases and J by 5 bases, with 11 bases left in between. The V gene's germline CDR1 is MNHEY and CDR2 SVGAGI. The CDR3 is 12 amino acids. The CDR3 reads CASTGDRETQYF. CDR3 in DNA: TGTGCCAGCACGGGGGATCGGGAGACCCAGTACTTC.

This clonotype was seen repeatedly, ten times or more. The rearrangement links TRBV6-5 to TRBJ2-1; D is possibly TRBD2 (6 bases). V gave up 6 bases and J gave up 8 bases, with 20 bases separating them. Germline V gives CDR1 MNHEY, CDR2 SVGAGI. CDR3 length equals 15 residues. The CDR3 bases are TGTGCCAGCAGCGGCGGGACTGGCCTAAACTATGAGCAGTTCTTC. It encodes CASSGGTGLNYEQFF.

This clonotype was found many times. The rearrangement joins TRBV13 to TRBJ2-7; 9 bases map to TRBD2. The CDR3 spans 16 residues. Per germline, CDR1 PRHDT and CDR2 FYEKMQ (reference sequence). After removal of 6 bases from V and 7 bases from J, the junction contained 16 bases not matched to a gene. CDR3 sequence: CASSPPTSGVRREQYF. The CDR3 DNA reads TGTGCCAGCAGTCCCCCGACTAGCGGCGTCAGAAGGGAGCAGTACTTC.

The table lists this clonotype with many counts. The V gene is TRBV20-1, the J gene TRBJ2-1; a weak D match, TRBD2 (6 bases). Germline assignment: CDR1 DFQATT and CDR2 SNEGSKA (reference sequence). The CDR3 spans 15 residues. V was clipped by 1 base and J by 2 bases, with 12 bases between them. CDR3: CSARVPEGPYNEQFF. The DNA of the CDR3 is TGCAGTGCTAGAGTCCCGGAGGGCCCCTACAATGAGCAGTTCTTC.

This clonotype has ten or more counts. The chain joins TRBV20-1 to TRBJ1-1; D is undetermined. The CDR3 length is 13 residues. CDR1 and CDR2 (germline): DFQATT, SNEGSKA (reference sequence). The V gene lost 3 bases and the J gene lost 0 bases, with 8 bases spanning the gap. The CDR3: CSARNTMNTEAFF. The CDR3 nucleotides are TGCAGTGCTAGGAATACCATGAACACTGAAGCTTTCTTT.

The chain uses TRBV27 and TRBJ1-5; no clear D gene. V lost 6 bases, J lost 0 bases, and 6 bases lay in between. There are 13 residues in the CDR3. Looked up from germline, CDR1 is MNHEY and CDR2 is SMNVEV (reference sequence). The CDR3 DNA sequence: TGTGCCAGCAGGAGGTATAGCAATCAGCCCCAGCATTTT. Translated, it gives CASRRYSNQPQHF.

In its sample, this clonotype was seen once. The chain couples TRBV20-1 to TRBJ2-7; a possible D gene is TRBD2 (5 bases). This CDR3 comprises 14 residues. In germline, CDR1 is DFQATT, CDR2 SNEGSKA (reference sequence). Trimming left V 6 bases short and J 0 bases short, with 15 bases between. The CDR3 sequence is CSAPLGLRSYEQYF. In DNA form, the CDR3 reads TGCAGTGCACCCCTTGGACTGCGCTCCTACGAGCAGTACTTC.